This TCR beta chain comes out of a study of T cell responses to AZD1222 COVID-19 vaccine (dated by TCRdb to 2020 to 2023). Turning to the overall study: Because spike-specific TCR depth and breadth did not differ between the two schedules, AZD1222 recipients who got a second dose at roughly 4 weeks were pooled with those who got a second dose at roughly 12 weeks. Enrollment into the trials was organized by age into subgroups of 18-55, 56-69 and 70-plus years, and those subgroups contained roughly 140, 27 and 60 TCR-sequenced participants, respectively. TCR sequencing covered roughly 230 trial participants: around 210 given two doses of AZD1222 and about 26 given two doses of MenACWY control vaccine.

General conclusions and limits of the study: After two AZD1222 doses, both the breadth and the depth of spike-specific TCRs were significantly higher than at day 0 and than in MenACWY recipients. Participants were mostly white British, with more females than males. The authors suggested clonal diversity may have been underestimated. Conclusions about previously exposed vaccinees were limited because only a handful of AZD1222 recipients were SARS-CoV-2 seropositive at baseline. The 56-69-year group was small, and its depth increase did not reach significance, likely because of low power. Reportedly, close to half of the unique spike-specific TCRs recognized epitopes lying outside the regions that are mutated in the B.1.351 and B.1.1.7 variants. Because no samples from the day 14 peak response were available, repertoires could be characterized only after the peak T cell response. The vaccine-associated CD4 TCRs covered the entire spike protein, and the dominant responses fell in regions 160-218 and 743-854.

The time point label corresponds to: baseline before first vaccination. Vaccinee samples were obtained from the UK trials COV001 and COV002, which included a single-blind randomized controlled phase 2/3 trial of AZD1222 (ChAdOx1 nCoV-19) in healthy adults. Trial participant PBMC samples were collected at day 0 and day 28 after the second dose for TCRbeta chain sequencing. CDR1 SQVTM and CDR2 ANQGSEA were looked up in the germline V gene. Counted from cysteine to phenylalanine, this CDR3 has 14 amino acids. Only the CDR3 region is kept as DNA, spanning 42 bases read in frame from base 1. V is pared back by 1 base and J by 3 bases, with 12 bases lying between the germline termini. With respect to this clone: The antigen this receptor binds is unknown. No much larger clone exists at a distance of one base, and base qualities are not known.

The CDR3 regions of human TCRbeta chains were analyzed by immunosequencing. In the source study's methods: TCRs in the repertoires were matched against a reference library of SARS-CoV-2-specific TCRs that had been generated with the MIRA antigen-specificity platform. Breadth was defined as the fraction of unique TCRs that were SARS-CoV-2-associated, and depth was defined as the fraction of total T cells that were SARS-CoV-2-associated. Using the MIRA data, each spike-specific TCR was mapped to the spike region that the TCR reacts to and placed in a CD4 or CD8 class. Log10-transformed breadth and depth values were compared by one-way ANOVA with Sidak's multiple comparisons tests. Here the immuneACCESS table is served through TCRdb, limited to in-frame sequences with V and J called. Missing clones are a known gap in these copies; in checked studies unresolved V genes cover under half, and the rest lacks a known reason. D and trimming come from the DNA, and the V and J calls and clone size come from that table. The sample profile shows roughly 97,000 clones; 89% of them were found once. The top ten hold around 20% of the sample.

The receptor was isolated from an adult in good health. Specimen: peripheral blood, collected on day 0 of AZD1222 vaccination. The rearrangement joined TRBV29-1 to TRBJ1-2; a weak D assignment points to TRBD1 (5 bases agree). The bases read TGCAGCGTTGAAGTGCTTCAGGGCCACTATGGCTACACCTTC. It translates as CSVEVLQGHYGYTF.